The clone carrying this T cell receptor (beta chain) appeared a few times. Antigen specificity is unknown. The data stem from a study of spatial heterogeneity in lung cancer. As for the study in general: Fewer alpha-chain than beta-chain sequences were consistently detected. As counted in raw reads, each unique TCR and UMI combination appeared more than ten times on average. Study findings and constraints: Among blood samples, ubiquitous expanded tumor TCRs appeared more at resection than at follow-up.

The time point here: sample taken at primary tumor resection. Without sorting, whole RNA was sequenced from tumor, nontumor lung or frozen PBMC. TCRdb fed the 5' RACE reads into MiXCR, producing one record per CDR3 protein. The table has around 24,000 distinct CDR3 sequences, roughly 13% seen once. The starting material was PBMCs, obtained at surgery. The receptor was derived from a female donor with early-stage non-small cell lung cancer.

The CDR3: CASKIGVGHEQFF. CDR3 nucleotide sequence: TGTGCCAGCAAGATCGGAGTTGGGCATGAGCAGTTCTTC. The chain combines TRBV6-6 with TRBJ2-1; no reliable D call. The CDR3 extends over 13 amino acids. The germline gives CDR1 MNHNY, CDR2 SVGAGI (reference sequence). Trimming took off 7 bases at V and 8 bases at J, with 15 bases between the two ends.